A selection of T cell receptor beta chains follows, all from one sample in a study of cytomegalovirus exposure and HLA in healthy donors. Sequenced by immunoSEQ multiplex PCR; TCRdb stores in-frame clones only, minus some. Among roughly 300,000 clones listed, around 86% were seen once. The sequencing input was PBMCs. The receptors derive from a man aged 35 to 55 in good health and CMV-seropositive. CDR3s include the opening cysteine and the closing phenylalanine or tryptophan. Each record gives: J gene, clone size, D gene, V gene, CDR3 protein, CDR3 DNA. D genes are given only for firm matches. Clone size, where shown, is once, few, many, or a class for clones that have expanded.

>TRBJ2-1|-|TRBD1|TRBV29-1
CSVEDRGLYNEQFF
TGCAGCGTCGAGGACAGGGGGCTCTACAATGAGCAGTTCTTC
>TRBJ1-1|-|-|TRBV29-1
CSVEESGGPRKGSFF
TGCAGCGTTGAAGAATCGGGGGGTCCCCGTAAGGGGTCTTTCTTT
>TRBJ2-1|once|TRBD2|TRBV5-1
CASSLDPGTSGSQNEQFF
TGCGCCAGCAGCCTTGATCCCGGGACTAGCGGGAGTCAAAATGAGCAGTTCTTC
>TRBJ2-5|-|-|TRBV27
CARRTGRQETQYF
TGTGCCAGGAGAACAGGGCGTCAAGAGACCCAGTACTTC
>TRBJ2-3|-|TRBD1|TRBV7-2
CASSLSGQGTDTQYF
TGTGCCAGCAGCTTAAGCGGACAGGGAACAGATACGCAGTATTTT
>TRBJ2-5|-|-|TRBV6-6
CASNPTPGQNQETQYF
TGTGCCAGCAACCCCACACCCGGACAGAACCAAGAGACCCAGTACTTC
>TRBJ2-6|few|-|TRBV7-9
CASSKGAGANVLTF
TGTGCCAGCAGCAAGGGGGCTGGGGCCAACGTCCTGACTTTC
>TRBJ2-1|-|TRBD2|TRBV19
CASCRVGGDEQFF
TGTGCCAGTTGTAGGGTGGGAGGGGATGAGCAGTTCTTC
>TRBJ1-1|-|TRBD1|TRBV5-4
CASSPEGQGARDTEAFF
TGTGCCAGCAGCCCTGAGGGACAGGGGGCGCGGGACACTGAAGCTTTCTTT
>TRBJ2-2|-|TRBD2|TRBV19
CASSILAGNGELFF
TGTGCCAGTAGTATACTAGCGGGGAACGGGGAGCTGTTTTTT
>TRBJ2-7|few|-|TRBV16
CASSYFIGGEVYEQYF
TGTGCCAGCAGCTACTTTATCGGGGGAGAAGTCTACGAGCAGTACTTC
>TRBJ2-2|large|TRBD2|TRBV5-5
CASSLTRGAYAGELFF
TGTGCCAGCAGCTTGACGCGGGGGGCTTACGCCGGGGAGCTGTTTTTT
>TRBJ1-2|-|-|TRBV28
CASSLQGPVVAF
TGTGCCAGCAGTTTGCAGGGTCCGGTCGTCGCCTTC
>TRBJ1-1|-|-|TRBV30
CAWDFGRTEAFF
TGTGCCTGGGACTTCGGTAGGACTGAAGCTTTCTTT
>TRBJ2-5|-|-|TRBV6-5
CASSYSGQRVETQYF
TGTGCCAGCAGTTACTCGGGGCAAAGGGTTGAGACCCAGTACTTC
>TRBJ2-1|-|-|TRBV5-1
CASSLGRGDEQFF
TGCGCCAGCAGCTTGGGCAGGGGAGATGAGCAGTTCTTC
>TRBJ2-7|-|-|TRBV7-2
CASSHSGGSYEQYF
TGTGCCAGCAGCCATAGCGGAGGAAGCTACGAGCAGTACTTC
>TRBJ2-7|-|TRBD1|TRBV15
CATSRTTGTAYEQYF
TGTGCCACCAGCAGAACTACCGGGACAGCATACGAGCAGTACTTC
>TRBJ1-1|-|-|TRBV19
CASSIGPPSYTEAFF
TGTGCCAGTAGTATCGGGCCCCCTAGCTATACTGAAGCTTTCTTT
>TRBJ2-1|-|TRBD2|TRBV5-1
CASSSVAGGNNEQFF
TGCGCCAGCAGCAGCGTAGCGGGAGGGAACAATGAGCAGTTCTTC
>TRBJ2-7|-|TRBD2|TRBV15
CATSWEGQNEQYF
TGTGCCACCTCCTGGGAGGGCCAAAACGAGCAGTACTTC
>TRBJ2-2|once|-|TRBV27
CASSLYPGVVTGELFF
TGTGCCAGCAGTTTATATCCGGGAGTTGTCACCGGGGAGCTGTTTTTT
>TRBJ2-7|-|-|TRBV27
CASSLAGFSYEQYF
TGTGCCAGCAGTTTAGCGGGTTTCTCCTACGAGCAGTACTTC
>TRBJ2-5|once|-|TRBV5-6
CASSLELIQETQYF
TGTGCCAGCAGCTTGGAACTAATCCAGGAGACCCAGTACTTC
>TRBJ2-4|-|-|TRBV2
CASSEAGIAKNIQYF
TGTGCCAGCAGTGAGGCAGGAATAGCCAAAAACATTCAGTACTTC
>TRBJ2-5|-|-|TRBV11-2
CASSLARGWETQYF
TGTGCCAGCAGCTTAGCCAGGGGATGGGAGACCCAGTACTTC
>TRBJ2-1|-|-|TRBV10-1
CASSRTVTSVDEQFF
TGCGCCAGCAGTAGGACAGTAACTAGCGTGGATGAGCAGTTCTTC
>TRBJ2-7|-|TRBD2|TRBV11-3
CASSPAGRGAYEQYF
TGTGCCAGCAGCCCAGCGGGTCGGGGGGCCTACGAGCAGTACTTC
>TRBJ2-1|-|-|TRBV20-1
CSATLINEQFF
TGCAGTGCTACACTAATAAATGAGCAGTTCTTC
>TRBJ1-5|-|TRBD1|TRBV19
CASSFGQGANQPQHF
TGTGCCAGTAGTTTCGGACAGGGGGCGAATCAGCCCCAGCATTTT
>TRBJ2-7|-|TRBD1|TRBV5-6
CASSSDRNSYEQYF
TGTGCCAGCAGCTCGGACAGGAACTCCTACGAGCAGTACTTC
>TRBJ2-7|-|TRBD2|TRBV12-5
CASGWYGGGPGEQYF
TGTGCTAGTGGTTGGTATGGGGGAGGGCCCGGGGAGCAGTACTTC
>TRBJ2-1|-|-|TRBV28
CASSSKVWAPQGEQFF
TGTGCCAGCAGTTCGAAGGTTTGGGCCCCCCAGGGTGAGCAGTTCTTC
>TRBJ1-1|-|-|TRBV4-1
CASSLHRTANTEAFF
TGCGCCAGCAGCCTCCACCGGACAGCGAACACTGAAGCTTTCTTT
>TRBJ1-4|-|-|TRBV28
CASSLESGRALFF
TGTGCCAGCAGTTTGGAGAGCGGGAGAGCACTGTTTTTT
>TRBJ2-1|-|-|TRBV7-2
CASSLFGLLEQFF
TGTGCCAGCAGCCTATTCGGGTTGCTTGAGCAGTTCTTC
>TRBJ2-7|once|TRBD2|TRBV2
CASSEAWTSPSSYEQYF
TGTGCCAGCAGTGAAGCGTGGACTAGCCCCAGCTCCTACGAGCAGTACTTC
>TRBJ2-2|-|TRBD1|TRBV5-1
CASSLAEQGAIGELFF
TGCGCCAGCAGCTTGGCTGAACAGGGGGCGATCGGGGAGCTGTTTTTT
>TRBJ2-5|-|TRBD1|TRBV10-3
CAISAGTGEETQYF
TGTGCCATCAGCGCAGGGACAGGGGAGGAGACCCAGTACTTC
>TRBJ1-3|-|-|TRBV9
CASSVDSGISGNTIYF
TGTGCCAGCAGCGTAGATTCGGGAATCTCTGGAAACACCATATATTTT
>TRBJ2-7|-|TRBD1|TRBV30
CAWRRRDIDRQGSREQYF
TGTGCCTGGAGAAGACGGGACATAGACAGACAGGGGTCGCGCGAGCAGTACTTC
>TRBJ1-1|-|TRBD1|TRBV7-8
CASSDRGTAIYTEAFF
TGTGCCAGCAGCGATAGAGGGACAGCAATTTACACTGAAGCTTTCTTT
>TRBJ2-3|once|TRBD2|TRBV5-1
CASSLGSGITDTQYF
TGCGCCAGCAGCTTAGGTAGCGGGATCACAGATACGCAGTATTTT
>TRBJ2-7|few|-|TRBV27
CASSGPGLGNYEQYF
TGTGCCAGCAGCGGCCCGGGACTGGGGAACTACGAGCAGTACTTC